These 24 T cell receptor beta chains share one sample of origin, sequenced in a study of neurological immune-mediated disorders. One entry per CDR3 protein, called by TCRdb with MiXCR from the 5' RACE reads. The sample records more than 15,000 distinct CDR3 sequences, roughly 2.6% being singletons. The sample comprised PBMCs. Source of these receptors: a woman aged 18-29 years with multiple sclerosis.

This clonotype was recorded at least ten times. V usage is TRBV20-1 and J usage is TRBJ1-1; D is ambiguous. The germline CDR1 and CDR2 sequences are DFQATT and SNEGSKA (reference sequence). This CDR3 has 12 amino acids. Trimming pared 4 bases from V and 4 bases from J, leaving 10 bases between. The CDR3 loop is CSAIKSSTEAFF. The CDR3 coding sequence is TGCAGTGCTATTAAATCGAGCACTGAAGCTTTCTTT.

In this sample, this clonotype turned up many times. A junction boundary mismatches the germline segment, possibly from a read error. The gene calls are TRBV7-3 and TRBJ2-5; possibly TRBD1 or TRBD2 for D (5 bases each). The CDR3 runs 13 residues. CDR1 SGHTA and CDR2 FQGTGA come from the germline V gene. The CDR3 here is CASSLTRGETQYF. CDR3 nucleotide sequence: TGTGCCAGCAGCCTAACTAGGGGAGAGACCCAGTACTTC.

In this sample, this clonotype turned up many times. J is TRBJ1-5 and V is TRBV6-2 or TRBV6-3, with 9 positions matching TRBD1. V shed 5 bases, J shed 6 bases, and the junction held 2 bases outside the gene matches. Germline lookup yields CDR1 MNHEY and CDR2 SVGEGT. There are 13 residues in the CDR3. The CDR3 DNA reads TGTGCCAGCAGTGGGACAGGGCGTCAGCCCCAGCATTTT. This gives the protein CASSGTGRQPQHF.

Ten or more counts support this clonotype. CDR3 amino acids: CASSSLQTQYF. In DNA, the CDR3 is TGTGCCAGCAGTTCTTTACAGACCCAGTACTTC. This rearrangement joins TRBV12-3 or TRBV12-4 to TRBJ2-5, with D unclear. With 4 bases removed from V and 6 bases from J, the gap between germline ends came to 6 bases. This CDR3 region has 11 residues.

Ten or more counts support this clonotype. The rearrangement uses TRBV18 and TRBJ1-1, with D unresolved. Germline V CDR1 and CDR2: KGHSH, LQKENI. V lost 4 bases, J lost 1 base, and 13 bases lay in between. This CDR3 region has 15 residues. The CDR3 spells CASSLEFQSNTEAFF. CDR3 bases: TGTGCCAGCTCACTTGAATTTCAATCGAACACTGAAGCTTTCTTT.

This clonotype showed up many times. V gene TRBV7-2 combines with J gene TRBJ2-5; D is perhaps TRBD2 (6 bases). Trimming pared 5 bases from V and 7 bases from J, leaving 14 bases between. This CDR3 spans 13 amino acids. Per the germline V gene, CDR1 is SGHTA and CDR2 is FQGNSA. CDR3 region: CASSPGEGGTQYF. In nucleotides, the CDR3 is TGTGCCAGCAGCCCGGGGGAAGGTGGGACCCAGTACTTC.

This clonotype was seen ten or more times. This rearrangement joins TRBV10-3 to TRBJ1-2; D possibly corresponds to TRBD1 (5 bases). V was cut by 6 bases and J by 8 bases, with 22 bases left in between. The CDR3 extends over 15 amino acids. The germline V gene encodes CDR1 ENHRY and CDR2 SYGVKD. CDR3 nucleotides: TGTGCCATCAGCTACTCCGGGGCCGAGGGAGGCGGCTACACCTTC. It is translated as CAISYSGAEGGGYTF.

Judged by abundance, this clonotype is medium-sized. The chain carries TRBV20-1 and TRBJ2-7; perhaps TRBD2 as D (7 bases). The CDR3 is 21 amino acids. The ends were cut back, 1 base at V and 4 bases at J, with 35 bases in the middle. CDR1 and CDR2 (germline): DFQATT, SNEGSKA (reference sequence). The CDR3: CSARGGTRGGGLLRAAYEQYF. CDR3 nucleotides: TGCAGTGCTAGAGGAGGTACTAGAGGCGGGGGCCTCCTACGAGCGGCGTACGAGCAGTACTTC.

This clonotype has at least ten counts. The gene calls are TRBV7-9 and TRBJ2-1, with TRBD2 matching 7 bases. The CDR3 runs to 16 residues. The V and J ends lost 5 bases and 0 bases, in that order; junction bases with no gene match: 7. Germline V CDR1 and CDR2: SEHNR, FQNEAQ (reference sequence). For the CDR3, the DNA is TGTGCCAGCAGCGTGAGCGGGAAAAGCTCCTACAATGAGCAGTTCTTC. Its protein is CASSVSGKSSYNEQFF.

This clonotype was detected ten times or more. The rearrangement links TRBV20-1 to TRBJ2-5, with D possibly matching TRBD1 (5 bases). Germline V gene sequence: CDR1 DFQATT, CDR2 SNEGSKA (reference sequence). CDR3 length: 13 residues. V was clipped by 6 bases and J by 1 base, with 12 bases between them. In DNA form, the CDR3 reads TGCAGTGCAACAGGCGCCACCCAAGAGACCCAGTACTTC. It specifies CSATGATQETQYF.

This clonotype is labeled as medium-sized. The rearrangement uses TRBV13 and TRBJ2-2; TRBD2 matches 9 bases. Germline CDR1 PRHDT, CDR2 FYEKMQ (reference sequence). V lost 6 bases, J lost 0 bases, and 5 bases stayed unmatched. The CDR3 extends over 16 amino acids. The CDR3 spells CASREKRGANTGELFF. CDR3 DNA sequence: TGTGCCAGCAGGGAAAAGCGGGGGGCGAACACCGGGGAGCTGTTTTTT.

This chain uses TRBV11-2 with TRBJ2-3; D not resolved. V gave up 5 bases and J gave up 6 bases, with 9 bases separating them. The CDR3 length is 12 residues. Germline values: CDR1 SGHAT, CDR2 FQNNGV. CDR3 sequence reads: CASSPPVDTQYF. CDR3 bases: TGTGCCAGCAGCCCCCCGGTTGATACGCAGTATTTT.

The rearrangement joins TRBV7-2 to TRBJ2-3; 10 nucleotides align to TRBD2. Germline-derived CDR1 and CDR2 are SGHTA and FQGNSA. Trimming at V came to 4 bases and at J to 5 bases, leaving 3 bases not matched to a gene. This CDR3 has 14 amino acids. CDR3 nucleotides: TGTGCCAGCAGCTCCGGACTAGCGGAAGATACGCAGTATTTT. This encodes CASSSGLAEDTQYF.

This clonotype was seen many times. This chain joins TRBV24-1 and TRBJ2-1, with TRBD2 as a possible D gene (6 bases). The germline V gene has CDR1 KGHDR and CDR2 SFDVKD. This CDR3 contains 12 residues. Trimming took 4 bases from V and 15 from J, leaving 15 bases between them. CDR3 sequence reads: CATSDPAGNGFF. Here the CDR3 DNA reads TGTGCCACCAGTGACCCAGCGGGTAACGGGTTCTTC.

This clonotype was seen many times. The chain is built from TRBV14 and TRBJ2-5; no definite D call. V lost 0 bases and J 1 base, leaving 12 bases between the germline ends. Germline V gives CDR1 SGHDN, CDR2 FVKESK. The CDR3 runs to 16 residues. The CDR3 region is CASSQDQFGIQETQYF. CDR3 bases: TGTGCCAGCAGCCAAGATCAATTCGGTATCCAAGAGACCCAGTACTTC.

This clonotype was seen at least ten times. The CDR3 DNA reads TGCGCCAGCAGCTTGAGCGGGGACAATCAGCCCCAGCATTTT. Its translation: CASSLSGDNQPQHF. The chain joins TRBV5-1 to TRBJ1-5; D call uncertain. Trimming stripped 1 base from V and 3 bases from J, with 8 bases between. CDR1 is SGHRS and CDR2 is YFSETQ in the germline V gene. The CDR3 totals 14 residues.

This clonotype appeared many times. The chain is built from TRBV21-1 and TRBJ1-4; TRBD1 was called by the table and not checked on the DNA. TRBV21-1 is a documented pseudogene. The CDR3 contains 16 residues. The CDR3 region is CASSKGQAPLNEKLFF. The DNA for the CDR3 is TGTGCCAGCAGCAAAGGGCAAGCCCCTCTTAATGAAAAACTGTTTTTT.

This clonotype occurred many times. The chain links TRBV20-1 to TRBJ2-2; 7 nucleotides align to TRBD2. The CDR3 is 15 amino acids. Germline V lookup: CDR1 DFQATT, CDR2 SNEGSKA (reference sequence). With V trimmed by 5 bases and J by 0 bases, 6 bases remained unmatched. The CDR3 coding sequence is TGCAGTGCTCTGACTAGCCGAACGAACACCGGGGAGCTGTTTTTT. Translation: CSALTSRTNTGELFF.

This clonotype appeared many times. The V gene is TRBV12-3 or TRBV12-4, the J gene TRBJ1-5, with 9 bases aligning to TRBD1. This CDR3 spans 13 amino acids. Trimming took 8 bases from V and 4 from J; bases not matched to a gene: 3. The CDR3 sequence is CASGGQGNQPQHF. As DNA, the CDR3 is TGTGCCAGCGGGGGACAGGGTAATCAGCCCCAGCATTTT.

By frequency in the sample, this clonotype is medium-sized (0.01 to 0.1%). The V and J genes are TRBV20-1 and TRBJ2-1; 16 nucleotides line up with TRBD2. Germline V gene sequence: CDR1 DFQATT, CDR2 SNEGSKA (reference sequence). V lost 6 bases and J lost 8; bases outside the gene matches: 7. The CDR3 runs to 15 residues. Here the CDR3 reads CSATGLAGGPHEQFF. The CDR3 nucleotides are TGCAGTGCCACGGGACTAGCGGGAGGGCCACATGAGCAGTTCTTC.

By its share, this clonotype is medium-sized. The chain links TRBV7-2 to TRBJ2-1; D is uncertain. Germline V gives CDR1 SGHTA, CDR2 FQGNSA. The CDR3 is made up of 14 amino acids. The ends were cut back, 1 base at V and 0 bases at J, with 4 bases in the middle. CDR3 nucleotides: TGTGCCAGCAGCTTAGGAAGCTCCTACAATGAGCAGTTCTTC. Its protein is CASSLGSSYNEQFF.

This clonotype was counted ten times or more. The chain links TRBV30 to TRBJ2-3; perhaps TRBD2 as D (6 bases). Germline CDR1 and CDR2: GTSNPN and SVGIG (reference sequence). V lost 7 bases, J lost 0 bases, and 14 bases lay in between. The CDR3 covers 14 residues. In DNA, the CDR3 is TGTGCCTCCCGCTCTAGCGTGAGCACAGATACGCAGTATTTT. Its protein product is CASRSSVSTDTQYF.

This clonotype was observed at least ten times. The CDR3 nucleotides are TGTGCCAGCAGCCAAGAACATAACTATGGCTACACCTTC. It yields the protein CASSQEHNYGYTF. The gene calls are TRBV3-1 and TRBJ1-2; D is unresolved. Trimming removed 0 bases from V and 1 base from J, with 3 bases in between. Looked up from germline, CDR1 is LGHDT and CDR2 is YNNKEL (reference sequence). The CDR3 has 13 residues.

This rearrangement joins TRBV11-3 to TRBJ2-3; maybe TRBD1 (5 bases). Germline CDR1 SGHNT, CDR2 YENEEA. CDR3 length: 15 amino acids. V was trimmed by 0 bases and J by 3 bases, leaving 10 bases between them. The CDR3: CASSLEGLRTDTQYF. CDR3 coding DNA: TGTGCCAGCAGCTTAGAGGGGCTCCGAACAGATACGCAGTATTTT.